This TCR beta chain comes out of a study of T cells in localized non-small cell lung cancer. Notes on the study in general: Because only a single region of the tumor was sequenced, heterogeneity remains possible. Detection in adjacent lung was observed for a median 57 of the top 100 tumor clones. There was higher T cell clonality in uninvolved adjacent lung than in tumor, and it was highest there.

The table came from immunoSEQ multiplex PCR; TCRdb's copy has only in-frame clones and leaves some out. Of 70,000 to 100,000 clones listed, approximately 91% were seen once; the top ten hold over 3.5%. CDR3 length: 11 amino acids. Germline V gene sequence: CDR1 MNHNS, CDR2 SASEGT. Deletions cut 9 bases from V and 3 bases from J, with 8 bases between. Worth noting for this clone: Its specificity is not known.

Sequencing used PBMCs, obtained before any cancer treatment. The J gene is TRBJ2-5, the V gene TRBV6-1; D unresolved. This sequence originates from a woman aged 35 to 70 with stage II squamous cell lung carcinoma. The CDR3 loop reads CASVVEETQYF. The CDR3 nucleotides read TGTGCCAGTGTCGTGGAAGAGACCCAGTACTTC.